The 12 T cell receptor beta chains below come from one sample, sequenced in a study of shared clonotypes between healthy human individuals. Positively selected for CCR7, the CD45RO-negative cells used as naive CD8 cells excluded terminally differentiated effector memory CD45RA+ cells. Some clones are missing from TCRdb's copy, which holds only in-frame ones; the method was immunoSEQ multiplex PCR. Here the sample spans about 590,000 clones, around 95% being singletons. Input material: naive CD8+ T cells sorted from blood. The source of these receptors is a woman aged 25 to 39 in good health.

This rearrangement joins TRBV2 to TRBJ2-7, with 15 nucleotides matching TRBD2. V was clipped by 3 bases and J by 4 bases; unmatched bases: 4. The length of the CDR3 is 16 residues. Germline CDR1 and CDR2: SNHLY and FYNNEI. CDR3 in DNA: TGTGCCAGCAGTGATCCCGGGACTAGCGGGAGGTACGAGCAGTACTTC. Protein: CASSDPGTSGRYEQYF.

The V gene is TRBV11-1, the J gene TRBJ2-5, with 11 bases aligning to TRBD2. Losses at the gene ends were 3 bases for V and 5 bases for J; bases not matched to a gene: 5. Germline lookup yields CDR1 SGHAT and CDR2 FQDESV (reference sequence). The CDR3 totals 15 residues. CDR3 protein: CASSFVRTSGETQYF. CDR3 nucleotides: TGTGCCAGCAGCTTCGTTAGGACTAGCGGGGAGACCCAGTACTTC.

The chain combines TRBV19 with TRBJ1-5, with D possibly matching TRBD1 (5 bases). The CDR3 is made up of 15 amino acids. V was trimmed by 7 bases and J by 7 bases, leaving 20 bases between them. From germline, CDR1 is LNHDA and CDR2 SQIVND (reference sequence). This CDR3 is CASNPKAGRAQPQHF. The DNA of the CDR3 is TGTGCCAGTAACCCCAAGGCGGGCAGGGCACAGCCCCAGCATTTT.

To note about this clone: One end of the junction varies from germline; a read error may be responsible. CDR3 nucleotide sequence: TGTGCCAGCACCTCTTATAGTTCACCCCTCCACTTT. Residues: CASTSYSSPLHF. This chain joins TRBV5-6 and TRBJ1-6; D gene uncertain. The CDR3 is 12 amino acids. Per germline, CDR1 SGHDT and CDR2 YYEEEE.

The chain is built from TRBV9 and TRBJ2-1; perhaps TRBD1 as D (6 bases). The CDR3 extends over 13 amino acids. The V gene lost 3 bases and the J gene lost 7 bases, with 11 bases spanning the gap. The germline V gene encodes CDR1 SGDLS and CDR2 YYNGEE. In DNA, the CDR3 is TGTGCCAGCAGCGCCCGACAGGCGAATGAGCAGTTCTTC. Its protein product is CASSARQANEQFF.

The chain recombines TRBV13 with TRBJ2-7; possibly TRBD2 for D (6 bases). The CDR3 totals 16 residues. CDR1 PRHDT and CDR2 FYEKMQ come from the germline V gene (reference sequence). Trimming removed 4 bases from V and 7 bases from J, with 23 bases in between. The CDR3 region has the DNA TGTGCCAGCAGCTCCCGGCTAGGGCCAGGTGCGGGGGAGCAGTACTTC. It specifies CASSSRLGPGAGEQYF.

The CDR3: CASSQGTSGTWEQYF. The CDR3 nucleotides read TGCGCCAGCAGCCAAGGGACTAGCGGAACCTGGGAGCAGTACTTC. This rearrangement joins TRBV4-1 to TRBJ2-5; 10 nucleotides match TRBD2. Unmatched junction bases numbered 10, after V lost 1 base and J lost 11 bases. The CDR3 loop spans 15 amino acids. Germline-derived CDR1 and CDR2 are MGHRA and YSYEKL.

CDR3 nucleotides: TGTGCCACCCTGCGGGTGAGGACCGCTGAAGCTTTCTTT. Protein sequence: CATLRVRTAEAFF. The chain recombines TRBV27 with TRBJ1-1, with unresolved D. Germline CDR1 reads MNHEY; CDR2 reads SMNVEV (reference sequence). The V gene lost 10 bases and the J gene lost 6 bases, with 18 bases spanning the gap. This CDR3 has 13 amino acids.

The chain combines TRBV2 with TRBJ1-1; 9 bases agree with TRBD1. Germline values: CDR1 SNHLY, CDR2 FYNNEI. V shed 6 bases and J 3 bases; nucleotides not matched to a gene: 5. The CDR3 has 14 residues. CDR3 nucleotides: TGTGCCAGCAGGACAGGGGGGGAGGACACTGAAGCTTTCTTT. This sequence encodes CASRTGGEDTEAFF. The whole variable domain, remainder taken from reference TRBV2 and TRBJ1-1, is EPEVTQTPSHQVTQMGQEVILRCVPISNHLYFYWYRQILGQKVEFLVSFYNNEISEKSEIFDDQFSVERPDGSNFTLKIRSTKLEDSAMYFCASRTGGEDTEAFFGQGTRLTVV.

V is TRBV28 and J is TRBJ2-7, with 11 nucleotides matching TRBD1. V dropped 6 bases and J dropped 5; count of bases not matched to a gene: 9. CDR3 length: 15 amino acids. CDR1 and CDR2 from the germline V gene are MDHEN and SYDVKM. CDR3 sequence: CASSLGQGARDEQYF. DNA of the CDR3: TGTGCCAGCAGCTTAGGACAGGGGGCGCGGGACGAGCAGTACTTC.

The genes are TRBV5-1 and TRBJ2-5; tentative D call: TRBD2 (5 bases). V lost 4 bases and J 4 bases, leaving 14 bases between the germline ends. There are 14 residues in the CDR3. In germline, CDR1 is SGHRS, CDR2 YFSETQ. CDR3 coding DNA: TGCGCCAGCAGCCCTGGGGTAGCGTTAGAGACCCAGTACTTC. Amino acid sequence: CASSPGVALETQYF.

The V call is TRBV18, the J call TRBJ2-7; D not resolved. V shed 1 base and J shed 1 base, with 8 bases lying between them. The CDR3 has 14 residues. The germline V gene has CDR1 KGHSH and CDR2 LQKENI. The CDR3 region has the DNA TGTGCCAGCTCACCACTTAACAGTTCCTACGAGCAGTACTTC. Its protein product is CASSPLNSSYEQYF.